The 15 T cell receptor beta chains given below trace back to one sample, sequenced in a study of CD8 T cells in acute hepatitis C reinfection. Here immunoSEQ multiplex PCR was the method, and the copy in TCRdb shows in-frame clones only, minus some. Here the sample spans approximately 40,000 clones, 70% to 90% being singletons. Time point reported: naive CD8 control sorted from an acute-time-point sample. Material: naive CD8+ T cells from PBMCs. Receptor source: a woman between 18 and 29 years old who spontaneously cleared hepatitis C infection.

The V call is TRBV5-6, the J call TRBJ1-1; no reliable D call. Trimming removed 0 bases at V and 1 base at J, with 16 bases between. The CDR3 consists of 17 residues. CDR1 is SGHDT and CDR2 is YYEEEE in the germline V gene. The CDR3 sequence is CASSLDPRTISNTEAFF. The CDR3 DNA follows: TGTGCCAGCAGCTTGGACCCCAGGACCATTTCGAACACTGAAGCTTTCTTT.

This rearrangement joins TRBV19 to TRBJ1-3, with D unresolved. V was shortened by 3 bases and J by 0 bases, with 12 bases between the two germline ends. The CDR3 is made up of 16 amino acids. CDR1 and CDR2 from the germline V gene are LNHDA and SQIVND (reference sequence). The CDR3 sequence is CASSILGRNSGNTIYF. As DNA, the CDR3 is TGTGCCAGTAGTATCTTAGGCAGGAACTCTGGAAACACCATATATTTT.

The CDR3 is CASSLYGDSSGELFF. The CDR3, as DNA: TGTGCCAGCAGCTTGTACGGCGATTCCTCCGGGGAGCTGTTTTTT. V is TRBV7-9 and J is TRBJ2-2; no firm D call. The CDR3 covers 15 residues. Germline V gives CDR1 SEHNR, CDR2 FQNEAQ (reference sequence). Deletions cut 3 bases from V and 6 bases from J, with 14 bases between. The full variable domain, with the rest looked up from reference TRBV7-9 and TRBJ2-2, is DTGVSQNPRHKITKRGQNVTFRCDPISEHNRLYWYRQTLGQGPEFLTYFQNEAQLEKSRLLSDRFSAERPKGSFSTLEIQRTEQGDSAMYLCASSLYGDSSGELFFGEGSRLTVL.

V and J are TRBV6-1 and TRBJ1-6; D uncertain. Germline V gene data show CDR1 as MNHNS and CDR2 as SASEGT. The CDR3 sequence is 15 residues long. V was clipped by 4 bases and J by 13 bases, with 20 bases between them. The CDR3 reads CASSGYDGSALPLHF. The CDR3 DNA reads TGTGCCAGCAGTGGGTATGATGGCTCAGCTCTCCCCCTCCACTTT.

This chain links TRBV19 with TRBJ2-7; 10 bases are a match to TRBD2. Germline CDR1 is LNHDA and CDR2 is SQIVND (reference sequence). V was pared by 3 bases and J by 4 bases, with 6 bases of the junction left unmatched. The CDR3 runs 15 residues. CDR3 amino acids: CASSIKGLASYEQYF. The DNA of the CDR3 is TGTGCCAGTAGTATCAAGGGACTAGCGTCATACGAGCAGTACTTC.

The chain is built from TRBV6-5 and TRBJ2-1, with D hard to call. In germline, CDR1 is MNHEY, CDR2 SVGAGI. CDR3 length: 14 residues. Trimming left V 4 bases short and J 0 bases short, with 7 bases between. This chain's CDR3 is CASSLTNSYNEQFF. CDR3 in DNA: TGTGCCAGCAGTTTAACCAACTCCTACAATGAGCAGTTCTTC.

This chain connects TRBV28 to TRBJ2-7, with unresolved D. Germline V gene data show CDR1 as MDHEN and CDR2 as SYDVKM. This CDR3 contains 12 residues. Trimming shortened V by 5 bases and J by 4 bases, and 9 bases separated the two germline ends. The DNA of the CDR3 is TGTGCCAGCAGTCTAGACGCTTACGAGCAGTACTTC. This gives the protein CASSLDAYEQYF.

The J gene is TRBJ1-1, the V gene TRBV7-7; no firm D call. V was cut by 5 bases and J by 0 bases, with 7 bases left in between. This CDR3 contains 13 residues. The germline CDR1 and CDR2 sequences are SSHAT and FNYEAQ (reference sequence). The CDR3 bases are TGTGCCAGCAGCCGGAACCTGAACACTGAAGCTTTCTTT. This gives the protein CASSRNLNTEAFF.

This clone was seen only a few times. This rearrangement joins TRBV7-8 to TRBJ1-5, with no clear D. The CDR3 totals 15 residues. The germline V and J ends were trimmed by 4 bases and 0 bases, with 10 bases remaining between them. Germline V lookup: CDR1 SGHVS, CDR2 FQNEAQ. The CDR3 loop reads CASSSPEYSNQPQHF. The CDR3 nucleotides are TGTGCCAGCAGCTCACCCGAGTATAGCAATCAGCCCCAGCATTTT.

V is TRBV14 and J is TRBJ2-3, with 9 positions matching TRBD2. There are 17 residues in the CDR3. V was pared by 4 bases and J by 4 bases, with 12 bases of the junction left unmatched. Germline assignment: CDR1 SGHDN and CDR2 FVKESK. The CDR3 DNA reads as TGTGCCAGCAGCCCAGGTGGGCTAGCGGGATATTCAGATACGCAGTATTTT. This encodes CASSPGGLAGYSDTQYF.

V gene TRBV6-6 combines with J gene TRBJ2-1; TRBD2 agrees at 12 bases. Losses at the gene ends were 6 bases for V and 8 bases for J; bases not matched to a gene: 5. Germline CDR1 reads MNHNY; CDR2 reads SVGAGI (reference sequence). This CDR3 has 14 amino acids. CDR3 sequence (DNA): TGTGCCAGCAGGCTAGCGGGAGGGAGGTATGAGCAGTTCTTC. This codes for CASRLAGGRYEQFF.

Only a few counts were recorded for this clone. This rearrangement joins TRBV7-6 to TRBJ2-2; a possible D gene is TRBD1 (6 bases). The V and J ends lost 4 bases and 1 base respectively, with 13 bases between them. CDR3 length: 16 residues. Germline V CDR1 and CDR2: SGHVS, FNYEAQ. The CDR3 sequence: CASSYTGTMNTGELFF. DNA for the CDR3: TGTGCCAGCAGCTATACCGGGACAATGAACACCGGGGAGCTGTTTTTT.

V and J are TRBV7-9 and TRBJ2-7, with a weak D call TRBD1 (5 bases). The germline gives CDR1 SEHNR, CDR2 FQNEAQ (reference sequence). This CDR3 region has 15 residues. V was cut by 3 bases and J by 2 bases, with 14 bases left in between. The CDR3 reads CASSFDSPTPYEQYF. The CDR3 bases are TGTGCCAGCAGCTTTGACAGCCCGACACCCTACGAGCAGTACTTC.

The V gene is TRBV11-2, the J gene TRBJ1-1; 7 nucleotides line up with TRBD1. The ends lost 5 bases at V and 1 base at J; junction bases unmatched: 1. Germline assignment: CDR1 SGHAT and CDR2 FQNNGV. This CDR3 is 13 amino acids long. The CDR3 DNA is TGTGCCAGCAGCGGGACAGAGAACACTGAAGCTTTCTTT. Encoded protein: CASSGTENTEAFF.

This chain joins TRBV9 and TRBJ1-2; D remains ambiguous. V was clipped by 3 bases and J by 1 base, with 19 bases between them. The CDR3 contains 17 residues. The germline V gene has CDR1 SGDLS and CDR2 YYNGEE. The CDR3, as DNA: TGTGCCAGCAGCGGGATAAGGGAAGTTGGGGTTAACTATGGCTACACCTTC. Translating it yields CASSGIREVGVNYGYTF.